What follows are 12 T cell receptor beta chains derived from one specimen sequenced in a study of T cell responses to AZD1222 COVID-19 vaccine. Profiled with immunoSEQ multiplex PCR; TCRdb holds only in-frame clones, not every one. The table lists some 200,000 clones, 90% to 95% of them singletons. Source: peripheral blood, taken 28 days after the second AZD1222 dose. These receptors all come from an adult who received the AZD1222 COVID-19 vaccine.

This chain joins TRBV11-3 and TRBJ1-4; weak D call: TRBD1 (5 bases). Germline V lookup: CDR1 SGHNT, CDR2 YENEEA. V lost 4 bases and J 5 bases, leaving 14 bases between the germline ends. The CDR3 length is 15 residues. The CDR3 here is CASSSHGGTNEKLFF. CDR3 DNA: TGTGCCAGCAGCTCCCATGGGGGTACCAATGAAAAACTGTTTTTT.

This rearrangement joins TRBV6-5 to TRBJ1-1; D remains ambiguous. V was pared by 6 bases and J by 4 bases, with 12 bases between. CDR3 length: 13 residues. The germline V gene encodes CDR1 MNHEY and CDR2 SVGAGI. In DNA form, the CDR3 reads TGTGCCAGCAGCGCCTTGGAAGGCACTGAAGCTTTCTTT. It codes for CASSALEGTEAFF.

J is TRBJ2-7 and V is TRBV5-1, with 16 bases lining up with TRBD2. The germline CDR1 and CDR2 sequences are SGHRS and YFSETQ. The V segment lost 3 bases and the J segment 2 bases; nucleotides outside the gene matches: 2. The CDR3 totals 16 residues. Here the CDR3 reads CASSSGTSGGAYEQYF. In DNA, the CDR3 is TGCGCCAGCAGCTCCGGGACTAGCGGGGGGGCCTACGAGCAGTACTTC.

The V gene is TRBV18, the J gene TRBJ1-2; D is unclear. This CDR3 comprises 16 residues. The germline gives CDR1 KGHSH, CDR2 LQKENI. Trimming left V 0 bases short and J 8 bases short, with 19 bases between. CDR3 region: CASSPPGAPRQTGYTF. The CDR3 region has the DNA TGTGCCAGCTCACCACCGGGCGCTCCGCGGCAAACAGGCTACACCTTC.

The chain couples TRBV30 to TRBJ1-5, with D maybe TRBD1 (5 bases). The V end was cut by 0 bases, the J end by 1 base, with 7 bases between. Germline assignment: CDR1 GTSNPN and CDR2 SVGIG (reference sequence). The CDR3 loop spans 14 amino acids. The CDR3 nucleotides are TGTGCCTGGAGTGTCCCAGGGAGCAATCAGCCCCAGCATTTT. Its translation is CAWSVPGSNQPQHF.

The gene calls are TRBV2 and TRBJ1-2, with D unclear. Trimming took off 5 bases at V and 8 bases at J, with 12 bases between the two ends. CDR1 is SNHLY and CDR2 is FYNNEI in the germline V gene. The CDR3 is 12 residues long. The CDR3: CASSRTYGGYTF. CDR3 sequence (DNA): TGTGCCAGCAGTCGTACTTATGGGGGCTACACCTTC.

For the CDR3, the DNA is TGTGCCAGTAGTATGGACAGGAACACCGGGGAGCTGTTTTTT. Translation gives CASSMDRNTGELFF. The gene calls are TRBV19 and TRBJ2-2; possibly TRBD1 for D (6 bases). The CDR3 spans 14 residues. Germline CDR1 reads LNHDA; CDR2 reads SQIVND (reference sequence). Trimming shortened V by 3 bases and J by 1 base, and 6 bases separated the two germline ends. Full variable domain (outside the CDR3, taken from reference TRBV19 and TRBJ2-2): DGGITQSPKYLFRKEGQNVTLSCEQNLNHDAMYWYRQDPGQGLRLIYYSQIVNDFQKGDIAEGYSVSREKKESFPLTVTSAQKNPTAFYLCASSMDRNTGELFFGEGSRLTVL.

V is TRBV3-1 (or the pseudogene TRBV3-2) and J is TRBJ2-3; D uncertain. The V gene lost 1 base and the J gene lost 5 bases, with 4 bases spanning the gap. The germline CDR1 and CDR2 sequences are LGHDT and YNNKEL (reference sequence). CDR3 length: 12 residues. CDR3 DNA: TGTGCCAGCAGCCAAGTCAAAGATACGCAGTATTTT. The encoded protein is CASSQVKDTQYF.

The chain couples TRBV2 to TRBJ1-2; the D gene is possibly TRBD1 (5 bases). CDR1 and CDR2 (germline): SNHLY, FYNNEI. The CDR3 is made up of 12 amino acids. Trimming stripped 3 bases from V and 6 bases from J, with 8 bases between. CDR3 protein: CASSEQGNGYTF. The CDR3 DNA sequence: TGTGCCAGCAGTGAGCAGGGCAATGGCTACACCTTC.

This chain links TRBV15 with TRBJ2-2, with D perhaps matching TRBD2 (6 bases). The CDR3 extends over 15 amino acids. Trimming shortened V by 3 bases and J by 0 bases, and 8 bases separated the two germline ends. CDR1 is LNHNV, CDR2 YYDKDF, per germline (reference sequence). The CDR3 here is CATSRGGSNTGELFF. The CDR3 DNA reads TGTGCCACCAGCAGGGGGGGTTCGAACACCGGGGAGCTGTTTTTT.

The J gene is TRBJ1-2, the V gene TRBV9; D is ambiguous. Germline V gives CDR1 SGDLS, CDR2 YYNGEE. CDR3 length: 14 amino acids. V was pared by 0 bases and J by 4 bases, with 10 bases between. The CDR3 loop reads CASSVDRDSYGYTF. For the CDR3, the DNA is TGTGCCAGCAGCGTAGACAGAGACTCCTATGGCTACACCTTC.

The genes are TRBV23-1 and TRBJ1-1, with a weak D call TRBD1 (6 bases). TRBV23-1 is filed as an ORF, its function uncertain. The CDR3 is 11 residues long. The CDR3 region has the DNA TGCACAGGGCCGATGAACACTGAAGCTTTCTTT. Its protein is CTGPMNTEAFF.